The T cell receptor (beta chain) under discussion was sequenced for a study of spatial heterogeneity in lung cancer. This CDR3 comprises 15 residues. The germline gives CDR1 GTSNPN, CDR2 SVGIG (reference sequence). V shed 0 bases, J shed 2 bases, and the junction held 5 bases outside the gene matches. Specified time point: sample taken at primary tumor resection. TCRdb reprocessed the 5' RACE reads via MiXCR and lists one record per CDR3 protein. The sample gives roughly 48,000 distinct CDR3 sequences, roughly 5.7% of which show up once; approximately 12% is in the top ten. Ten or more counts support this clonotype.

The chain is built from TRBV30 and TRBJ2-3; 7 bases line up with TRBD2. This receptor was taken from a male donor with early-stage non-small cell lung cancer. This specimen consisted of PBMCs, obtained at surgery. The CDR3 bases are TGTGCCTGGAGTGTATTGGCGGGAGCCACAGATACGCAGTATTTT. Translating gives CAWSVLAGATDTQYF. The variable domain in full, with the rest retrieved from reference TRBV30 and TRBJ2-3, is SQTIHQWPATLVQPVGSPLSLECTVEGTSNPNLYWYRQAAGRGLQLLFYSVGIGQISSEVPQNLSASRPQDRQFILSSKKLLLSDSGFYLCAWSVLAGATDTQYFGPGTRLTVL.